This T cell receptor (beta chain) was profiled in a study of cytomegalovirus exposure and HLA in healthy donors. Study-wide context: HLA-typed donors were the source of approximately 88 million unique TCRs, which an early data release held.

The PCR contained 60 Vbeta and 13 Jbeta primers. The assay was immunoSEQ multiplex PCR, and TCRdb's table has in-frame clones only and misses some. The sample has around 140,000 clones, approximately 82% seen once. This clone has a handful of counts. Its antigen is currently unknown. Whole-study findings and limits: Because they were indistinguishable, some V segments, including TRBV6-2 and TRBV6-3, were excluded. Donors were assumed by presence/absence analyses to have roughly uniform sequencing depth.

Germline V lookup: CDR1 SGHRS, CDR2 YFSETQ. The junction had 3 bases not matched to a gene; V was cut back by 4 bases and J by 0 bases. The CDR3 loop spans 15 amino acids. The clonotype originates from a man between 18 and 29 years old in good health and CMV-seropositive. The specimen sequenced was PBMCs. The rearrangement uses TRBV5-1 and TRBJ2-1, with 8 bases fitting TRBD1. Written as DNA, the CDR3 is TGCGCCAGCAGCGTCGACAGGGGCTCCTACAATGAGCAGTTCTTC. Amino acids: CASSVDRGSYNEQFF.